This T cell receptor (beta chain) was recorded in a study of regulatory T cells in long-lasting Graves disease. The study, taken as a whole, reports: Persistent disease was associated with favored TRBV28 usage and with favored use of TRBJ1-2 and TRBJ2-5.

CDR1 is MNHEY and CDR2 is SVGAGI in the germline V gene. Trimming removed 4 bases at V and 0 bases at J, with 10 bases between. The CDR3 spans 15 residues. Through Arm-PCR of CDR3 regions and iRepertoire HTBI primers, TCR beta libraries were built. TCRdb independently ran MiXCR on the multiplex PCR reads; one entry per CDR3 protein. In the table there are 360,000 or so distinct CDR3 sequences, 10% to 15% of which are singletons. The time point: newly diagnosed GD, antithyroid drugs for less than 3 months. With RNA extracted from PBMCs as input, the TCR library was made. Into tubes containing EDTA, nine milliliters of peripheral blood were drawn. Many counts were recorded for this clonotype. Antigen specificity is unknown. The same data also contributed to another study, on T cells in Graves' hyperthyroidism and ophthalmopathy. That investigation notes: Carried out on the TCR CDR3, a first-round RT-PCR used the HTBI primer set. The model made its ophthalmopathy prediction, and onset followed a median 6.5 months later.

This specimen consisted of peripheral blood mononuclear cells (PBMCs), obtained at new diagnosis, from a patient treated with antithyroid drugs. The genes are TRBV6-5 and TRBJ1-3; no definite D call. The source is a woman younger than 30 with Graves disease. This CDR3 reads CASSSSRFSGNTIYF. CDR3 bases: TGTGCCAGCAGTTCGTCGCGGTTCTCTGGAAACACCATATATTTT.